These 23 T cell receptor beta chains came from one sample sequenced in a study of PD-L1 blockade in urothelial cancer. As for time point: pretreatment peripheral blood. The repertoire was sequenced with immunoSEQ multiplex PCR; TCRdb's copy has only in-frame clones and lacks some. The sample carries around 100,000 clones, 85% to 90% recorded once. Sample: PBMCs, taken around atezolizumab (anti-PD-L1) treatment. The receptor set was obtained from a man aged 55 to 69 with urothelial cancer.

The rearrangement uses TRBV21-1 and TRBJ2-5; TRBD1 is taken as the D call from the table, unchecked against the DNA. TRBV21-1 is designated a pseudogene. The CDR3 has 16 residues. CDR3 residues: CASSLRTGEYQETQYF. The CDR3 nucleotides are TGTGCCAGCAGCCTTCGGACAGGGGAATACCAAGAGACCCAGTACTTC.

The chain is built from TRBV7-2 and TRBJ2-2; TRBD2 agrees at 8 bases. Germline V gene lookup returns CDR1 SGHTA and CDR2 FQGNSA. CDR3 length: 17 residues. The junction had 12 bases not matched to a gene; V was cut back by 6 bases and J by 3 bases. The chain's CDR3 is CASRSALRGGHTGELFF. The CDR3 DNA follows: TGTGCCAGCAGATCAGCCCTCCGGGGGGGCCACACCGGGGAGCTGTTTTTT. The full variable domain, rest sourced from reference TRBV7-2 and TRBJ2-2, is GAGVSQSPSNKVTEKGKDVELRCDPISGHTALYWYRQSLGQGLEFLIYFQGNSAPDKSGLPSDRFSAERTGGSVSTLTIQRTQQEDSAVYLCASRSALRGGHTGELFFGEGSRLTVL.

The V call is TRBV11-2, the J call TRBJ1-1; D remains unclear. The CDR3 sequence is 17 residues long. Trimming pared 6 bases from V and 0 bases from J, leaving 20 bases between. CDR1 SGHAT and CDR2 FQNNGV come from the germline V gene. DNA for the CDR3: TGTGCCAGCAGAAAAGCGGGCTACGAAAAGATGAACACTGAAGCTTTCTTT. It is translated as CASRKAGYEKMNTEAFF.

In regard to this clone: In the same sample, other DNA sequences code for this CDR3. This chain connects TRBV6-1 to TRBJ2-2, with 8 bases that match TRBD2. Germline V CDR1 and CDR2: MNHNS, SASEGT. This CDR3 contains 16 residues. V was pared by 2 bases and J by 0 bases, with 2 bases of the junction left unmatched. CDR3 loop: CASSELGGANTGELFF. CDR3 coding DNA: TGTGCCAGCAGTGAACTCGGGGGGGCGAACACCGGGGAGCTGTTTTTT.

The V and J genes are TRBV10-3 and TRBJ2-7; perhaps TRBD1 as D (6 bases). The CDR3 is 13 residues long. CDR1 is ENHRY, CDR2 SYGVKD, per germline. The ends were cut back, 7 bases at V and 2 bases at J, with 12 bases in the middle. CDR3: CAIKGDGTYEQYF. As DNA, the CDR3 is TGTGCCATCAAGGGGGACGGAACCTACGAGCAGTACTTC.

The chain carries TRBV2 and TRBJ2-7; D uncertain. Germline V gene sequence: CDR1 SNHLY, CDR2 FYNNEI. CDR3 length: 14 residues. The V end lost 4 bases, the J end lost 0 bases, and 10 bases lay between the germline ends. The CDR3 coding sequence is TGTGCCAGCAGTGCTACCCGGAGCTCCTACGAGCAGTACTTC. It translates to CASSATRSSYEQYF.

The chain recombines TRBV5-4 with TRBJ2-7; 12 bases align to TRBD2. The CDR3 consists of 16 residues. The trim removed 3 bases at V and 3 bases at J, leaving 7 bases unmatched. Germline values: CDR1 SGHNT, CDR2 YYREEE (reference sequence). The CDR3 region has the DNA TGTGCCAGCAGCTCTCCTAGCGGGAGGGTCAACTACGAGCAGTACTTC. This codes for CASSSPSGRVNYEQYF.

This clone occurred a few times. The rearrangement joins TRBV6-5 to TRBJ1-2; 8 nucleotides match TRBD1. Germline assignment: CDR1 MNHEY and CDR2 SVGAGI. The CDR3 loop spans 13 amino acids. V dropped 6 bases and J dropped 6; count of bases not matched to a gene: 6. The CDR3, as DNA: TGTGCCAGCAGCCTGGACAGGGTCGATGGCTACACCTTC. This gives the protein CASSLDRVDGYTF.

This clone was seen more than once but under ten times. The rearrangement joins TRBV2 to TRBJ1-2; D ambiguous. CDR1 SNHLY and CDR2 FYNNEI come from the germline V gene. The CDR3 runs to 11 residues. Between the trimmed V and J ends, which lost 6 bases and 3 bases, there was a span of 5 bases. The CDR3 sequence: CASRQYYGYTF. CDR3 coding DNA: TGTGCCAGCAGACAGTACTATGGCTACACCTTC.

The chain links TRBV5-6 to TRBJ2-6; D gene unclear. There are 14 residues in the CDR3. The ends were cut back, 3 bases at V and 0 bases at J, with 4 bases in the middle. CDR1 is SGHDT and CDR2 is YYEEEE in the germline V gene. The CDR3 region has the DNA TGTGCCAGCAGCTCCAGCTCTGGGGCCAACGTCCTGACTTTC. It yields the protein CASSSSSGANVLTF.

The chain has TRBV7-2 and TRBJ2-5, with D possibly matching TRBD1 (5 bases). V was cut by 0 bases and J by 0 bases, with 8 bases left in between. CDR1 is SGHTA and CDR2 is FQGNSA in the germline V gene. The CDR3 has 15 amino acids. As DNA, the CDR3 is TGTGCCAGCAGCTTAGCGGGGCAGTACCAAGAGACCCAGTACTTC. This translates into CASSLAGQYQETQYF.

The CDR3 bases are TGTGCCAGCACTGGCCCTTTTGGGACAGGCAATCAGCCCCAGCATTTT. This gives the protein CASTGPFGTGNQPQHF. The chain uses TRBV11-2 and TRBJ1-5; 7 nucleotides agree with TRBD1. The CDR3 loop spans 16 amino acids. V was pared by 7 bases and J by 2 bases, with 11 bases of the junction left unmatched. CDR1 is SGHAT and CDR2 is FQNNGV in the germline V gene.

The chain carries TRBV5-3 and TRBJ2-7; 14 bases are shared with TRBD2. TRBV5-3 is an open reading frame whose function is uncertain. V shed 4 bases, J shed 6 bases, and the junction held 9 bases outside the gene matches. The CDR3 contains 16 residues. CDR3: CARSQETSGRVAEQYF. CDR3 DNA sequence: TGTGCCAGAAGCCAAGAGACTAGCGGGAGGGTAGCCGAGCAGTACTTC.

This chain uses TRBV6-1 with TRBJ2-5, with 7 bases fitting TRBD1. CDR3 length: 13 residues. CDR1 MNHNS and CDR2 SASEGT come from the germline V gene. V lost 6 bases and J lost 9; bases outside the gene matches: 10. The CDR3 loop reads CASSDRVLASQYF. CDR3 DNA sequence: TGTGCCAGCAGCGACAGGGTCCTGGCGTCCCAGTACTTC.

The gene calls are TRBV4-2 and TRBJ2-5; 9 nucleotides line up with TRBD2. Germline CDR1 is LGHNA and CDR2 is YNFKEQ. The CDR3 length is 19 residues. Unmatched junction bases numbered 18, after V lost 5 bases and J lost 2 bases. The DNA for the CDR3 is TGTGCCAGCAGCATTGGGGTCGGTAGGCTAGCGGGGAGTCAAGAGACCCAGTACTTC. Residues: CASSIGVGRLAGSQETQYF.

This clone came up a few times. The gene calls are TRBV2 and TRBJ2-7; tentative D call: TRBD1 (5 bases). The CDR3 has 13 amino acids. V dropped 6 bases and J dropped 0 bases, with 9 bases sitting between them. Germline lookup yields CDR1 SNHLY and CDR2 FYNNEI. This CDR3 reads CASSADSSYEQYF. The DNA for the CDR3 is TGTGCCAGCAGCGCAGACAGCTCCTACGAGCAGTACTTC.

The CDR3 region is CASRRGLAGDPQYF. The CDR3 coding sequence is TGTGCCAGCAGGAGGGGACTAGCGGGAGATCCCCAGTACTTC. The chain links TRBV2 to TRBJ2-5; TRBD2 matches at 14 bases. The germline V gene encodes CDR1 SNHLY and CDR2 FYNNEI. This CDR3 is built from 14 residues. After removal of 6 bases from V and 9 bases from J, the junction contained 6 bases not matched to a gene.

V is TRBV25-1 and J is TRBJ1-2; 8 bases are a match to TRBD1. V shed 2 bases, J shed 5 bases, and the junction held 4 bases outside the gene matches. The length of the CDR3 is 14 residues. Germline values: CDR1 MGHDK, CDR2 SYGVNS. The CDR3 is CASSEQGQEYGYTF. The CDR3 nucleotides are TGTGCCAGCAGTGAACAGGGACAGGAGTATGGCTACACCTTC.

The CDR3 here is CASSANSLGQGAYEQYF. The CDR3 DNA is TGTGCCAGCAGCGCAAACTCCCTGGGACAGGGCGCTTACGAGCAGTACTTC. The chain uses TRBV11-2 and TRBJ2-7, with 9 bases aligning to TRBD1. The V and J ends lost 5 bases and 4 bases, in that order; junction bases with no gene match: 15. In germline, CDR1 is SGHAT, CDR2 FQNNGV. The CDR3 extends over 17 amino acids.

The V gene is TRBV9, the J gene TRBJ1-4; 9 bases match TRBD1. The CDR3 consists of 16 residues. Germline CDR1 SGDLS, CDR2 YYNGEE. V shed 4 bases, J shed 6 bases, and the junction held 10 bases outside the gene matches. CDR3 loop: CASSIAGTGLDEKLFF. The DNA for the CDR3 is TGTGCCAGCAGCATTGCCGGGACAGGGTTGGATGAAAAACTGTTTTTT.

The rearrangement joins TRBV2 to TRBJ2-1; a weak D match, TRBD2 (6 bases). Germline assignment: CDR1 SNHLY and CDR2 FYNNEI. Trimming removed 6 bases from V and 1 base from J, with 13 bases in between. This CDR3 comprises 15 residues. CDR3 in amino acids: CASRRAGISYNEQFF. The CDR3 DNA follows: TGTGCCAGCAGAAGGGCGGGAATATCCTACAATGAGCAGTTCTTC.

The chain combines TRBV7-9 with TRBJ1-2; TRBD1 matches at 7 bases. The germline CDR1 and CDR2 sequences are SEHNR and FQNEAQ (reference sequence). J was trimmed by 8 bases and V by 6 bases; bases with no gene match: 12. The CDR3 has 14 amino acids. The CDR3 nucleotides read TGTGCCAGCAGGCCCGGGGGACAGCGGATCGGCTACACCTTC. It is translated as CASRPGGQRIGYTF. The full variable domain, in which reference TRBV7-9 and TRBJ1-2 provide the parts outside the CDR3, is DTGVSQNPRHKITKRGQNVTFRCDPISEHNRLYWYRQTLGQGPEFLTYFQNEAQLEKSRLLSDRFSAERPKGSFSTLEIQRTEQGDSAMYLCASRPGGQRIGYTFGSGTRLTVV.

CDR3 nucleotide sequence: TGTGCCAGCAGAGAGTTTAATGAGCAGTTCTTC. Protein product: CASREFNEQFF. V and J are TRBV28 and TRBJ2-1; D ambiguous. The CDR3 extends over 11 amino acids. The germline gives CDR1 MDHEN, CDR2 SYDVKM. V lost 6 bases and J lost 7, with 7 bases in between.